Listed below are T cell receptor beta chains from one sample, sequenced in a study of blood T cell repertoires in COVID-19. TCRdb keeps only in-frame clones here, not all; method: immunoSEQ multiplex PCR. The data contain roughly 250,000 clones, 70% to 90% of them singletons. Sequenced sample: peripheral blood. The receptors were sampled from a woman in her twenties or thirties with acute or convalescent COVID-19. Each CDR3 is given with its conserved first and last residue. The D gene is left open where the match is weak. Part of the rows lack a size; the others show once, few, many or a class for expanded clones.

CDR3 length	V gene	clone size	J gene	D gene	CDR3 protein	CDR3 DNA
14	TRBV5-4	.	TRBJ2-7	.	CASSFGTRLREQYF	TGTGCCAGCAGCTTTGGGACACGCCTCCGGGAGCAGTACTTC
18	TRBV5-6	.	TRBJ1-1	.	CASSGTGTKVGPVEKAFF	TGTGCCAGCAGCGGAACCGGGACAAAGGTTGGGCCAGTAGAGAAAGCTTTCTTT
11	TRBV25-1	.	TRBJ2-2	TRBD1	CVTGTTGELFF	TGTGTGACAGGGACCACCGGGGAGCTGTTTTTT
14	TRBV5-1	.	TRBJ2-1	TRBD1	CASSGTGDWNEQFF	TGCGCCAGCAGCGGGACAGGGGACTGGAATGAGCAGTTCTTC
16	TRBV27	.	TRBJ2-7	.	CASSSLPGLPIGEQYF	TGTGCCAGCAGTTCCCTACCGGGACTTCCCATCGGGGAGCAGTACTTC
21	TRBV19	.	TRBJ2-1	.	CASSRETGLPWGEEGNEVQFF	TGTGCCAGTAGTAGAGAGACAGGGTTGCCATGGGGGGAGGAGGGTAATGAAGTGCAGTTCTTC
18	TRBV5-1	once	TRBJ2-2	.	CASSLGGRGHTNTGELFF	TGCGCCAGCAGCTTGGGTGGTAGGGGACACACGAACACCGGGGAGCTGTTTTTT
14	TRBV6-5	.	TRBJ2-1	.	CASTRASVYNEQFF	TGTGCCAGCACTAGGGCTAGCGTCTACAATGAGCAGTTCTTC
16	TRBV6-2/TRBV6-3	.	TRBJ1-5	.	CASSPSGGVNNQPQHF	TGTGCCAGCAGTCCATCCGGAGGGGTGAACAATCAGCCCCAGCATTTT
15	TRBV24-1	.	TRBJ2-5	.	CATSAGRGIAETQYF	TGTGCCACCAGTGCCGGCCGGGGTATAGCGGAGACCCAGTACTTC
15	TRBV19	.	TRBJ2-5	.	CASFPSREYQETQYF	TGTGCCAGTTTTCCCTCGCGGGAATACCAAGAGACCCAGTACTTC
11	TRBV5-6	.	TRBJ2-7	.	CASSDSYEQYF	TGTGCCAGCAGCGACAGCTACGAGCAGTACTTC
16	TRBV7-2	.	TRBJ1-2	.	CASSHVPGHTNYGYTF	TGTGCCAGCAGCCACGTCCCGGGACACACCAACTATGGCTACACCTTC
16	TRBV30	.	TRBJ2-1	TRBD2	CAWTTPSGSSYNEQFF	TGTGCCTGGACCACACCTAGCGGGAGCTCCTACAATGAGCAGTTCTTC
18	TRBV6-1	.	TRBJ2-2	TRBD1	CASSEAVWDRVYTGELFF	TGTGCCAGCAGTGAAGCCGTATGGGACAGAGTCTACACCGGGGAGCTGTTTTTT
14	TRBV15	few	TRBJ1-4	.	CATSTGTLNEKLFF	TGTGCCACCAGCACCGGGACATTGAATGAAAAACTGTTTTTT
15	TRBV5-6	.	TRBJ2-1	.	CASSFPRWRYNEQFF	TGTGCCAGCAGCTTCCCTAGATGGCGGTACAATGAGCAGTTCTTC
15	TRBV25-1	once	TRBJ2-3	.	CASSDNRASTDTQYF	TGTGCCAGCAGTGACAACAGGGCTTCCACAGATACGCAGTATTTT
15	TRBV12-5	.	TRBJ2-1	TRBD2	CASGPGTSGSNEQFF	TGTGCTAGTGGGCCTGGGACTAGCGGGAGCAATGAGCAGTTCTTC
15	TRBV9	.	TRBJ2-1	.	CASSASSPSYNEQFF	TGTGCCAGCAGCGCCTCGAGCCCATCCTACAATGAGCAGTTCTTC
14	TRBV7-9	.	TRBJ2-1	.	CASIRVGMVDEQFF	TGTGCCAGCATCAGGGTAGGGATGGTTGATGAGCAGTTCTTC
16	TRBV5-1	.	TRBJ2-7	TRBD2	CASSLGAGGPQYEQYF	TGCGCCAGCAGCTTGGGTGCGGGAGGGCCCCAATACGAGCAGTACTTC
16	TRBV10-3	few	TRBJ1-5	TRBD1	CAISPRTGFGNQPQHF	TGTGCCATCAGTCCCAGGACAGGGTTTGGCAATCAGCCCCAGCATTTT
13	TRBV24-1	.	TRBJ2-2	TRBD2	CATGTSDTPELFF	TGTGCGACCGGGACTAGCGATACCCCGGAGCTGTTTTTT
11	TRBV20-1	.	TRBJ2-3	TRBD1	CSATRDRTQYF	TGCAGTGCTACCCGGGACAGGACGCAGTATTTT
15	TRBV6-5	.	TRBJ1-2	TRBD1	CASSYSPDRGGGYTF	TGTGCCAGCAGTTACTCACCGGACAGGGGAGGTGGCTACACCTTC
16	TRBV25-1	.	TRBJ2-1	TRBD2	CASSGVFLAGVNEQFF	TGTGCCAGCAGTGGGGTTTTCCTAGCGGGAGTGAATGAGCAGTTCTTC
13	TRBV9	.	TRBJ2-7	TRBD2	CASSASGGSEQYF	TGTGCCAGCAGCGCCAGCGGGGGCTCCGAGCAGTACTTC
14	TRBV4-1	.	TRBJ2-3	TRBD1	CASSQDRVADTQYF	TGCGCCAGCAGCCAGGACAGGGTGGCAGATACGCAGTATTTT
12	TRBV5-5	once	TRBJ2-4	.	CASSLGGDIQYF	TGTGCCAGCAGCCTGGGAGGAGACATTCAGTACTTC
14	TRBV6-5	once	TRBJ2-5	.	CASSRGSKRETQYF	TGTGCCAGCAGTCGCGGGTCAAAAAGGGAGACCCAGTACTTC
16	TRBV5-4	.	TRBJ2-7	TRBD1	CASSSPQGGGPYEQYF	TGTGCCAGCAGCTCGCCACAGGGGGGAGGTCCCTACGAGCAGTACTTC
17	TRBV3-1/TRBV3-2	.	TRBJ2-5	.	CASSQVTGWGSQETQYF	TGTGCCAGCAGCCAAGTCACAGGGTGGGGGTCGCAAGAGACCCAGTACTTC
16	TRBV18	.	TRBJ1-1	.	CASSPPISRRNTEAFF	TGTGCCAGCTCACCACCAATATCCCGCAGGAACACTGAAGCTTTCTTT
15	TRBV5-1	.	TRBJ2-2	.	CASSGWTRITGELFF	TGCGCCAGCAGCGGGTGGACAAGAATCACCGGGGAGCTGTTTTTT
14	TRBV18	.	TRBJ1-2	TRBD1	CASSGGQGAYGYTF	TGTGCCAGCTCGGGGGGACAGGGGGCCTATGGCTACACCTTC
16	TRBV6-6	.	TRBJ2-3	TRBD1	CASTSKGTESTDTQYF	TGTGCCAGCACCTCCAAAGGGACAGAAAGCACAGATACGCAGTATTTT
15	TRBV2	.	TRBJ1-5	TRBD1	CASHQGQGRLQPQHF	TGTGCCAGCCACCAAGGACAGGGTCGGCTCCAGCCCCAGCATTTT
15	TRBV7-9	.	TRBJ2-5	TRBD1	CASSLGDRTGETQYF	TGTGCCAGCAGCTTAGGGGACAGGACTGGGGAGACCCAGTACTTC
15	TRBV18	.	TRBJ1-4	TRBD1	CASSPQPTGDEKLFF	TGTGCCAGCTCACCACAACCGACAGGGGATGAAAAACTGTTTTTT
16	TRBV24-1	.	TRBJ2-7	TRBD1	CATSEEGQPFAYEQYF	TGTGCCACCAGTGAAGAGGGACAGCCCTTCGCCTACGAGCAGTACTTC
15	TRBV19	.	TRBJ2-7	TRBD2	CASTEKRGGYYEQYF	TGTGCCAGTACCGAAAAGCGGGGGGGTTACTACGAGCAGTACTTC
16	TRBV5-1	.	TRBJ2-7	.	CASSAPPSGLPYEQYF	TGCGCCAGCAGCGCCCCCCCCTCGGGATTACCCTACGAGCAGTACTTC
14	TRBV19	.	TRBJ2-1	.	CASSIFSGRGEQFF	TGTGCCAGTAGTATATTTAGTGGGAGAGGAGAGCAGTTCTTC
13	TRBV29-1	.	TRBJ1-1	.	CSALPAGDTEAFF	TGCAGCGCCCTCCCCGCCGGGGACACTGAAGCTTTCTTT
15	TRBV19	.	TRBJ2-1	.	CASSIFGPEGDEQFF	TGTGCCAGTAGTATTTTCGGACCCGAGGGGGATGAGCAGTTCTTC
13	TRBV29-1	.	TRBJ2-1	TRBD2	CSSGLAGANEQFF	TGCAGCTCGGGACTAGCGGGAGCCAATGAGCAGTTCTTC
14	TRBV29-1	.	TRBJ2-2	.	CSVNPQGTGGELFF	TGCAGCGTAAATCCCCAGGGTACGGGCGGGGAGCTGTTTTTT
18	TRBV5-6	.	TRBJ2-1	TRBD1	CASSLTRGLLGFYGEQFF	TGTGCCAGCAGCCTGACCAGGGGGCTGTTGGGATTTTACGGTGAGCAGTTCTTC
13	TRBV29-1	.	TRBJ2-7	TRBD2	CSVATGGSYEQYF	TGCAGCGTTGCAACGGGAGGCTCCTACGAGCAGTACTTC
13	TRBV5-5	.	TRBJ2-1	.	CASSLTSYNEQFF	TGTGCCAGCAGCTTGACTAGTTACAATGAGCAGTTCTTC
14	TRBV6-5	.	TRBJ2-3	.	CASRATALTDTQYF	TGTGCCAGCAGAGCGACAGCGCTCACAGATACGCAGTATTTT
16	TRBV18	.	TRBJ2-7	.	CASSPRVQPLAYEQYF	TGTGCCAGCTCACCCAGGGTTCAGCCCCTCGCCTACGAGCAGTACTTC
14	TRBV18	.	TRBJ1-3	TRBD1	CASSGQGSGNTIYF	TGTGCCAGCTCAGGACAGGGCTCTGGAAACACCATATATTTT
16	TRBV24-1	.	TRBJ2-1	.	CATSGQGGKSYNEQFF	TGTGCCACCAGTGGACAGGGAGGTAAATCCTACAATGAGCAGTTCTTC